These 18 T cell receptor beta chains share one sample of origin, sequenced in a study of cytomegalovirus exposure and HLA in healthy donors. The study ran its PCR with 60 Vbeta and 13 Jbeta primers. Clones were read by immunoSEQ multiplex PCR, and TCRdb kept only the in-frame ones, dropping some. This table has roughly 120,000 clones, 60% to 85% appearing once. The sequencing sample was made of PBMCs. The source of these receptors is a woman in her 30s in good health and CMV-seropositive.

The V call is TRBV5-4, the J call TRBJ2-7, with 10 nucleotides matching TRBD1. V lost 5 bases to trimming and J lost 7 bases; unmatched junction nucleotides: 6. The CDR3 loop spans 13 amino acids. The germline gives CDR1 SGHNT, CDR2 YYREEE (reference sequence). The CDR3 here is CASSQDRGGEQYF. CDR3 sequence (DNA): TGTGCCAGCAGTCAGGACAGGGGGGGAGAGCAGTACTTC.

This chain joins TRBV9 and TRBJ2-1; possibly TRBD2 for D (6 bases). CDR1 and CDR2 from the germline V gene are SGDLS and YYNGEE. CDR3 length: 13 residues. V shed 3 bases and J shed 5 bases, with 9 bases lying between them. CDR3 sequence (DNA): TGTGCCAGCAGCGGAAGACTAGACAATGAGCAGTTCTTC. This sequence encodes CASSGRLDNEQFF.

This rearrangement joins TRBV4-3 to TRBJ2-7; no definite D call. V lost 0 bases to trimming and J lost 0 bases, with 9 bases between them. This CDR3 is built from 15 residues. Germline V gene lookup returns CDR1 LGHNA and CDR2 YSLEER. For the CDR3, the DNA is TGCGCCAGCAGCCAAGATTCCCGGAGCTCCTACGAGCAGTACTTC. Translating gives CASSQDSRSSYEQYF.

The chain uses TRBV27 and TRBJ2-1; TRBD1 matches at 7 bases. J was trimmed by 7 bases and V by 5 bases; bases with no gene match: 8. The germline V gene has CDR1 MNHEY and CDR2 SMNVEV (reference sequence). The CDR3 runs to 14 residues. The CDR3 DNA reads as TGTGCCAGCAGTGACCGGGACAGAACTAATGAGCAGTTCTTC. Its protein is CASSDRDRTNEQFF.

The chain joins TRBV29-1 to TRBJ2-3; D might be TRBD2 (6 bases). In germline, CDR1 is SQVTM, CDR2 ANQGSEA. The CDR3 spans 16 residues. The V end lost 3 bases, the J end lost 0 bases, and 16 bases lay between the germline ends. CDR3: CSVDGRLASSTDTQYF. The DNA for the CDR3 is TGCAGCGTTGATGGTAGGCTAGCGTCTAGCACAGATACGCAGTATTTT.

This rearrangement joins TRBV18 to TRBJ2-1; 15 bases align to TRBD2. Looked up from germline, CDR1 is KGHSH and CDR2 is LQKENI. The V gene end was trimmed by 6 bases and the J gene end by 8 bases; junction bases not matched to a gene: 8. There are 16 residues in the CDR3. The CDR3 loop is CASSPPGLAGGHEQFF. The CDR3 DNA sequence: TGTGCCAGCTCCCCTCCCGGACTAGCGGGGGGGCATGAGCAGTTCTTC.

The rearrangement links TRBV4-3 to TRBJ2-1; TRBD2 aligns across 9 bases. With 1 base clipped from V and 12 bases from J, the junction kept 10 bases outside the gene matches. This CDR3 is built from 15 residues. Germline V gene data show CDR1 as LGHNA and CDR2 as YSLEER. The CDR3 sequence is CASSQVSSGGSGQFF. The CDR3 region has the DNA TGCGCCAGCAGCCAAGTATCGAGCGGGGGGTCCGGGCAGTTCTTC.

CDR3 amino acids: CASSAEGRGDLYNEQFF. Here the CDR3 DNA reads TGTGCCAGCAGCGCCGAAGGCAGGGGGGACTTATACAATGAGCAGTTCTTC. The gene calls are TRBV4-2 and TRBJ2-1; D is possibly TRBD1 (7 bases). V was shortened by 5 bases and J by 4 bases, with 21 bases between the two germline ends. This CDR3 has 17 amino acids. In germline, CDR1 is LGHNA, CDR2 YNFKEQ.

V and J are TRBV4-2 and TRBJ1-1, with D hard to call. This CDR3 is built from 13 residues. V lost 4 bases and J 4 bases, leaving 10 bases between the germline ends. Looked up from germline, CDR1 is LGHNA and CDR2 is YNFKEQ. This CDR3 is CASSLSRGTEAFF. In DNA form, the CDR3 reads TGTGCCAGCAGCCTAAGTCGGGGCACTGAAGCTTTCTTT.

The V call is TRBV7-2, the J call TRBJ2-1, with 12 nucleotides matching TRBD2. Per the germline V gene, CDR1 is SGHTA and CDR2 is FQGNSA. Trimming at V came to 4 bases and at J to 9 bases, leaving 4 bases not matched to a gene. The CDR3 has 14 amino acids. The CDR3 DNA is TGTGCCAGCAGCTCTAGCGGGGGGGCCGGTGAGCAGTTCTTC. Protein: CASSSSGGAGEQFF.

The V call is TRBV11-2, the J call TRBJ1-3; 7 nucleotides line up with TRBD1. CDR3 length: 16 amino acids. With 5 bases clipped from V and 1 base from J, the junction kept 8 bases outside the gene matches. CDR1 is SGHAT and CDR2 is FQNNGV in the germline V gene. This CDR3 reads CASSQNRGKSGNTIYF. In DNA, the CDR3 is TGTGCCAGCAGCCAGAACAGGGGAAAGTCTGGAAACACCATATATTTT.

This clone was recorded once. The gene calls are TRBV7-6 and TRBJ2-3, with 8 bases matching TRBD2. V lost 5 bases to trimming and J lost 0 bases; unmatched junction nucleotides: 4. This CDR3 is 15 amino acids long. CDR1 is SGHVS and CDR2 is FNYEAQ in the germline V gene. CDR3 nucleotide sequence: TGTGCCAGCAGCGGACTAGCTCAAAGCACAGATACGCAGTATTTT. This codes for CASSGLAQSTDTQYF. Full variable domain (remainder filled in from reference TRBV7-6 and TRBJ2-3): GAGVSQSPRYKVTKRGQDVALRCDPISGHVSLYWYRQALGQGPEFLTYFNYEAQQDKSGLPNDRFSAERPEGSISTLTIQRTEQRDSAMYRCASSGLAQSTDTQYFGPGTRLTVL.

The V gene is TRBV7-2, the J gene TRBJ2-1, with 11 bases identical to TRBD2. J gave up 5 bases and V 1 base, and 4 bases lay outside the gene matches. The germline gives CDR1 SGHTA, CDR2 FQGNSA. CDR3 length: 16 residues. The CDR3, as DNA: TGTGCCAGCAGCTTAGGACTAGCGGGGACAAACAATGAGCAGTTCTTC. Translation gives CASSLGLAGTNNEQFF.

A few counts support this clone. The chain recombines TRBV27 with TRBJ1-6; tentative D call: TRBD1 (5 bases). The V and J ends lost 8 bases and 16 bases respectively, with 12 bases between them. The germline gives CDR1 MNHEY, CDR2 SMNVEV (reference sequence). CDR3 length equals 10 residues. The CDR3, as DNA: TGTGCCAGCCCCACGGGGGTTCTCCACTTT. It is translated as CASPTGVLHF.

The V call is TRBV27, the J call TRBJ2-6; D not certain. The CDR3 is made up of 14 amino acids. CDR1 and CDR2 (germline): MNHEY, SMNVEV (reference sequence). V dropped 10 bases and J dropped 0 bases, with 10 bases sitting between them. CDR3 nucleotides: TGTGCCACCGGTTTTAACTCTGGGGCCAACGTCCTGACTTTC. Translation: CATGFNSGANVLTF.

This clone has only a few counts. The chain uses TRBV30 and TRBJ1-5; 7 positions agree with TRBD1. The CDR3 runs 15 residues. Germline V CDR1 and CDR2: GTSNPN, SVGIG (reference sequence). Trimming took 0 bases from V and 7 from J; bases not matched to a gene: 9. The CDR3 region has the DNA TGTGCCTGGAGTGTAGGGGTACAGGGGTCGCAGCCCCAGCATTTT. As protein: CAWSVGVQGSQPQHF.

The chain joins TRBV28 to TRBJ1-4, with 7 bases aligning to TRBD1. CDR1 and CDR2 (germline): MDHEN, SYDVKM. Trimming removed 3 bases from V and 8 bases from J; junction bases left unmatched: 6. CDR3 length: 14 residues. The CDR3 DNA sequence: TGTGCCAGCAGTTTCCAGGGGGTAAACGAAAAACTGTTTTTT. As protein: CASSFQGVNEKLFF.

The chain joins TRBV4-1 to TRBJ1-1, with D maybe TRBD1 (6 bases). Trimming removed 0 bases at V and 0 bases at J, with 11 bases between. The CDR3 has 16 residues. The germline CDR1 and CDR2 sequences are MGHRA and YSYEKL. The CDR3 sequence is CASSQEQGLVNTEAFF. The CDR3 nucleotides read TGCGCCAGCAGCCAAGAACAGGGATTGGTGAACACTGAAGCTTTCTTT.